This passage covers 28 T cell receptor beta chains from one sample sequenced in a study of shared clonotypes between healthy human individuals (dated by TCRdb to the early 2020s). The library was obtained by the immunoSEQ multiplex PCR assay. TCRdb's version of the immuneACCESS table is confined to in-frame rearrangements and falls short of the full clone set. An unresolved V gene accounts for under half of the shortfall where checked; the remainder is of unknown origin. This sample has 2 million to 2.5 million clones in its table, and approximately 95% of those were observed once. 0.35% to 0.45% of the sample lies in the top ten. Sequenced: naive CD4+ T cells from PBMCs. What the cell subset or site label conveys for this sample: CD45RA+ positively selected. All receptors come from a man aged 18 to 30 in good health. Some clones in this sample may be carry-over from other donors' samples.

The gene calls are TRBV5-5 and TRBJ1-1, with TRBD1 identical over 7 bases. The germline CDR1 and CDR2 sequences are SGHKS and YYEKEE (reference sequence). This CDR3 is built from 14 residues. Trimming removed 5 bases from V and 1 base from J; junction bases left unmatched: 5. The CDR3 sequence: CASRPDRSNTEAFF. The CDR3 DNA follows: TGTGCCAGCAGACCGGACAGGTCGAACACTGAAGCTTTCTTT.

V usage is TRBV5-4 and J usage is TRBJ1-2, with 10 bases that match TRBD1. The CDR3 runs 15 residues. The ends lost 0 bases at V and 6 bases at J; junction bases unmatched: 5. Germline CDR1 and CDR2: SGHNT and YYREEE (reference sequence). The CDR3 sequence is CASSLARGQGDGYTF. CDR3 coding DNA: TGTGCCAGCAGCTTGGCTCGAGGACAGGGGGATGGCTACACCTTC.

The chain joins TRBV4-1 to TRBJ2-5; possible D gene TRBD1, 6 bases. The V end was cut by 1 base, the J end by 5 bases, with 23 bases between. The CDR3 length is 18 residues. In germline, CDR1 is MGHRA, CDR2 YSYEKL. The CDR3 sequence: CASSQVRLQGKTGETQYF. CDR3 coding DNA: TGCGCCAGCAGCCAAGTTAGACTTCAGGGGAAAACGGGGGAGACCCAGTACTTC.

This clone was observed once. The chain has TRBV6-5 and TRBJ2-2, with D perhaps matching TRBD2 (6 bases). CDR3 length equals 15 residues. Trimming left V 4 bases short and J 6 bases short, with 15 bases between. Germline V CDR1 and CDR2: MNHEY, SVGAGI. The CDR3 here is CASSFRGGRAGELFF. CDR3 DNA: TGTGCCAGCAGTTTCCGGGGAGGAAGGGCCGGGGAGCTGTTTTTT.

This chain joins TRBV5-1 and TRBJ1-1, with D perhaps TRBD1 (6 bases). The CDR3 loop spans 15 amino acids. V was pared by 2 bases and J by 1 base, with 12 bases between. The germline V gene encodes CDR1 SGHRS and CDR2 YFSETQ. The CDR3 protein is CASSLNGQQNTEAFF. The CDR3 DNA reads as TGCGCCAGCAGCTTAAACGGACAGCAGAACACTGAAGCTTTCTTT. Combining the CDR3 with reference TRBV5-1 and TRBJ1-1 gives the whole variable domain KAGVTQTPRYLIKTRGQQVTLSCSPISGHRSVSWYQQTPGQGLQFLFEYFSETQRNKGNFPGRFSGRQFSNSRSEMNVSTLELGDSALYLCASSLNGQQNTEAFFGQGTRLTVV.

In the case of this clone: This CDR3 is also generated by other DNA sequences in the sample. The CDR3 nucleotides read TGTGCCAGCTCACGAACAGGGGACAATCAGCCCCAGCATTTT. Translated: CASSRTGDNQPQHF. This chain links TRBV18 with TRBJ1-5; TRBD1 matches 7 bases. Trimming removed 4 bases from V and 3 bases from J; junction bases left unmatched: 3. The CDR3 has 14 residues. Germline V gene sequence: CDR1 KGHSH, CDR2 LQKENI.

This clone was detected only once. The chain has TRBV7-3 and TRBJ1-1; TRBD1 matches at 9 bases. Per germline, CDR1 SGHTA and CDR2 FQGTGA. J was trimmed by 4 bases and V by 5 bases; bases with no gene match: 5. This CDR3 region has 14 residues. The CDR3 reads CASSADRGSTEAFF. The DNA for the CDR3 is TGTGCCAGCAGCGCTGACAGGGGGAGCACTGAAGCTTTCTTT.

J is TRBJ2-3 and V is TRBV11-2; the D is unclear. Trimming took 6 bases from V and 0 from J, leaving 10 bases between them. This CDR3 has 14 amino acids. Germline-derived CDR1 and CDR2 are SGHAT and FQNNGV. The CDR3 sequence: CASSQQFSTDTQYF. The CDR3 nucleotides are TGTGCCAGCAGTCAACAATTCAGCACAGATACGCAGTATTTT.

This rearrangement joins TRBV28 to TRBJ2-7, with D perhaps TRBD2 (6 bases). The CDR3 covers 14 residues. Germline assignment: CDR1 MDHEN and CDR2 SYDVKM. Trimming pared 6 bases from V and 4 bases from J, leaving 16 bases between. The CDR3 region is CASRAPGVRYEQYF. CDR3 nucleotide sequence: TGTGCCAGCAGAGCCCCGGGAGTTAGGTACGAGCAGTACTTC. Filled out from reference TRBV28 and TRBJ2-7, the complete variable domain reads DVKVTQSSRYLVKRTGEKVFLECVQDMDHENMFWYRQDPGLGLRLIYFSYDVKMKEKGDIPEGYSVSREKKERFSLILESASTNQTSMYLCASRAPGVRYEQYFGPGTRLTVT.

This chain links TRBV29-1 with TRBJ1-2, with unresolved D. The germline V gene encodes CDR1 SQVTM and CDR2 ANQGSEA. The CDR3 is made up of 10 amino acids. With 2 bases removed from V and 8 bases from J, the gap between germline ends came to 6 bases. CDR3: CSVERGGYTF. The CDR3 DNA is TGCAGCGTTGAACGAGGCGGCTACACCTTC.

The rearrangement joins TRBV18 to TRBJ1-2, with D unresolved. Germline assignment: CDR1 KGHSH and CDR2 LQKENI. Trimming took 6 bases from V and 4 from J, leaving 15 bases between them. The CDR3 contains 14 residues. CDR3 region: CASSRPPQIYGYTF. The DNA for the CDR3 is TGTGCCAGCTCCCGTCCGCCACAGATCTATGGCTACACCTTC.

The V call is TRBV4-1, the J call TRBJ2-1; TRBD2 aligns across 7 bases. This CDR3 has 16 residues. Germline V CDR1 and CDR2: MGHRA, YSYEKL. With 5 bases clipped from V and 3 bases from J, the junction kept 10 bases outside the gene matches. The CDR3 region has the DNA TGCGCCAGCAGCTTACCACTCGGGAGGCTCTACAATGAGCAGTTCTTC. This gives the protein CASSLPLGRLYNEQFF.

The V gene is TRBV5-4, the J gene TRBJ2-7; 9 bases are a match to TRBD2. CDR1 is SGHNT and CDR2 is YYREEE in the germline V gene (reference sequence). V lost 1 base, J lost 0 bases, and 5 bases stayed unmatched. The CDR3 contains 16 residues. DNA of the CDR3: TGTGCCAGCAGCTTGTCACTAGCGGGCCTCTCCTACGAGCAGTACTTC. Residues: CASSLSLAGLSYEQYF.

The chain couples TRBV10-2 to TRBJ2-2; 11 bases line up with TRBD1. The J segment lost 1 base and the V segment lost 7 bases, leaving 8 bases of the junction unmatched. This CDR3 has 17 amino acids. Per germline, CDR1 WSHSY and CDR2 SAAADI. The CDR3 protein is CASNGQGAPLNTGELFF. CDR3 DNA sequence: TGCGCCAGCAACGGACAGGGGGCACCTCTGAACACCGGGGAGCTGTTTTTT.

The chain couples TRBV5-1 to TRBJ2-1; the match to TRBD2 covers 10 bases. The CDR3 is 16 residues long. Germline trimming cut 5 bases from V and 2 bases from J; bases unmatched to any gene: 7. Per germline, CDR1 SGHRS and CDR2 YFSETQ. The chain's CDR3 is CASSYSGRPPYNEQFF. The DNA for the CDR3 is TGCGCCAGCAGTTATAGCGGGAGGCCCCCCTACAATGAGCAGTTCTTC. Full variable domain (remainder filled in from reference TRBV5-1 and TRBJ2-1): KAGVTQTPRYLIKTRGQQVTLSCSPISGHRSVSWYQQTPGQGLQFLFEYFSETQRNKGNFPGRFSGRQFSNSRSEMNVSTLELGDSALYLCASSYSGRPPYNEQFFGPGTRLTVL.

This chain links TRBV28 with TRBJ1-2; the match to TRBD1 covers 8 bases. CDR1 and CDR2 from the germline V gene are MDHEN and SYDVKM. The length of the CDR3 is 14 residues. The trim removed 3 bases at V and 4 bases at J, leaving 4 bases unmatched. The CDR3 sequence: CASSLAGGTYGYTF. The CDR3, as DNA: TGTGCCAGCAGTTTGGCAGGGGGCACCTATGGCTACACCTTC.

Only one count was recorded for this clone. The CDR3 here is CASGTRGYEQYF. DNA of the CDR3: TGTGCCTCCGGCACCAGGGGTTACGAGCAGTACTTC. The chain employs TRBV30 and TRBJ2-7, with a possible D match to TRBD1 (6 bases). V lost 7 bases, J lost 4 bases, and 14 bases lay in between. The CDR3 consists of 12 residues. The germline gives CDR1 GTSNPN, CDR2 SVGIG (reference sequence).

The CDR3 sequence: CASSLALEGNTEAFF. For the CDR3, the DNA is TGCGCCAGCAGCTTGGCCTTGGAGGGGAACACTGAAGCTTTCTTT. The V call is TRBV5-1, the J call TRBJ1-1; D is undetermined. V was cut by 0 bases and J by 1 base, with 10 bases left in between. Germline V gene sequence: CDR1 SGHRS, CDR2 YFSETQ. The CDR3 loop spans 15 amino acids.

A single count supports this clone. This chain joins TRBV29-1 and TRBJ1-4; maybe TRBD1 (6 bases). CDR3 length: 15 amino acids. Germline assignment: CDR1 SQVTM and CDR2 ANQGSEA. Trimming took off 6 bases at V and 3 bases at J, with 17 bases between the two ends. The CDR3 DNA reads TGCAGCGTAACTAAATCAGGGGTGGCTAATGAAAAACTGTTTTTT. It is translated as CSVTKSGVANEKLFF.

The CDR3 spells CASSLEVGGPWEQFF. In DNA form, the CDR3 reads TGCGCCAGCAGCTTGGAGGTGGGAGGGCCCTGGGAGCAGTTCTTC. The rearrangement joins TRBV5-1 to TRBJ2-1; 7 positions agree with TRBD2. Germline CDR1 reads SGHRS; CDR2 reads YFSETQ. CDR3 size: 15 residues. J was trimmed by 10 bases and V by 0 bases; bases with no gene match: 10.

The V and J genes are TRBV7-9 and TRBJ2-2, with TRBD2 matching over 8 bases. Germline lookup yields CDR1 SEHNR and CDR2 FQNEAQ (reference sequence). V shed 0 bases and J 4 bases; nucleotides not matched to a gene: 4. The CDR3 has 16 amino acids. The CDR3 spells CASSLASGGTTGELFF. Here the CDR3 DNA reads TGTGCCAGCAGCTTAGCGAGCGGGGGTACCACCGGGGAGCTGTTTTTT.

In this sample, this clone turned up a few times. The V gene is TRBV4-1, the J gene TRBJ2-1; 8 nucleotides align to TRBD2. V lost 1 base and J lost 5; bases outside the gene matches: 7. In germline, CDR1 is MGHRA, CDR2 YSYEKL. This CDR3 comprises 16 residues. CDR3 protein: CASSQGTAGVHNEQFF. Here the CDR3 DNA reads TGCGCCAGCAGCCAAGGCACAGCGGGAGTCCACAATGAGCAGTTCTTC.

The genes are TRBV28 and TRBJ2-3, with 12 bases fitting TRBD2. The CDR3 totals 15 residues. Unmatched junction bases numbered 6, after V lost 4 bases and J lost 7 bases. In germline, CDR1 is MDHEN, CDR2 SYDVKM. The CDR3 protein is CASSSPGTSGHTQYF. The CDR3 DNA is TGTGCCAGCAGTTCTCCCGGGACTAGCGGGCATACGCAGTATTTT.

As regards this clone: The sample has other DNA sequences that encode this CDR3 too. CDR3 coding DNA: TGTGCCAGCAGTTACTCGGGTAACACCGGGGAGCTGTTTTTT. It encodes CASSYSGNTGELFF. The chain combines TRBV6-5 with TRBJ2-2; D unclear. V lost 0 bases to trimming and J lost 2 bases, with 4 bases between them. Germline CDR1 reads MNHEY; CDR2 reads SVGAGI. The CDR3 contains 14 residues.

The chain carries TRBV28 and TRBJ2-1, with D possibly TRBD1 on 5 matching bases. The CDR3 contains 14 residues. The V and J ends lost 3 bases and 7 bases respectively, with 13 bases between them. Germline CDR1 reads MDHEN; CDR2 reads SYDVKM. The DNA for the CDR3 is TGTGCCAGCAGTTTGCTAGGGGCGAAGAATGAGCAGTTCTTC. It specifies CASSLLGAKNEQFF.

The V gene is TRBV7-6, the J gene TRBJ1-4, with TRBD1 as a possible D gene (5 bases). Germline lookup yields CDR1 SGHVS and CDR2 FNYEAQ. V lost 1 base and J 8 bases, leaving 14 bases between the germline ends. The CDR3 covers 15 residues. CDR3 sequence: CASSLGGTGEEKLFF. In nucleotides, the CDR3 is TGTGCCAGCAGCTTAGGGGGGACGGGGGAGGAAAAACTGTTTTTT.

This clone has only a few counts. The rearrangement joins TRBV19 to TRBJ2-7, with TRBD2 identical over 10 bases. CDR1 LNHDA and CDR2 SQIVND come from the germline V gene (reference sequence). The CDR3 contains 15 residues. The V gene end was trimmed by 1 base and the J gene end by 1 base; junction bases not matched to a gene: 1. The CDR3 loop is CASSIASGGSYEQYF. In DNA form, the CDR3 reads TGTGCCAGTAGTATAGCTAGCGGGGGATCCTACGAGCAGTACTTC.

This rearrangement joins TRBV28 to TRBJ2-7; D possibly uses TRBD1 or TRBD2 (5 bases each). From germline, CDR1 is MDHEN and CDR2 SYDVKM. The CDR3 runs to 14 residues. V was cut by 2 bases and J by 2 bases, with 10 bases left in between. Here the CDR3 reads CASSLRDGTYEQYF. The CDR3 DNA follows: TGTGCCAGCAGTTTAAGGGACGGGACCTACGAGCAGTACTTC.